This entry lists 6 T cell receptor beta chains sequenced from one sample in a study of blood T cell repertoires in COVID-19. Assay: immunoSEQ multiplex PCR; the TCRdb copy retains only in-frame clones and omits some. The sample lists fewer than 60,000 clones; 65% to 85% were seen once. Sequenced sample: peripheral blood. These receptor sequences come from a human donor in a cohort sampled during active COVID-19.

This chain uses TRBV5-1 with TRBJ2-1; TRBD2 matches 9 bases. The length of the CDR3 is 15 residues. Germline loops: CDR1 SGHRS, CDR2 YFSETQ. V dropped 0 bases and J dropped 4; count of bases not matched to a gene: 2. Here the CDR3 DNA reads TGCGCCAGCAGCTTGGGCCTAGCGGGGTACAATGAGCAGTTCTTC. Residues: CASSLGLAGYNEQFF.

The chain joins TRBV15 to TRBJ1-4; D perhaps matches TRBD1 (5 bases). V lost 0 bases to trimming and J lost 8 bases, with 13 bases between them. This CDR3 is built from 15 residues. In germline, CDR1 is LNHNV, CDR2 YYDKDF (reference sequence). The CDR3 spells CATSRENGAYEKLFF. The CDR3 DNA reads TGTGCCACCAGCAGAGAAAATGGGGCATACGAAAAACTGTTTTTT.

This clone was picked up one time. This chain links TRBV5-1 with TRBJ2-7, with 11 bases lining up with TRBD1. J was trimmed by 2 bases and V by 0 bases; bases with no gene match: 4. The CDR3 spans 16 residues. The germline V gene has CDR1 SGHRS and CDR2 YFSETQ. CDR3 in DNA: TGCGCCAGCAGCTTGGGAATGGGACAGGGGGCCTACGAGCAGTACTTC. It yields the protein CASSLGMGQGAYEQYF.

The chain carries TRBV24-1 and TRBJ2-5; D unclear. Germline CDR1 is KGHDR and CDR2 is SFDVKD. Trimming pared 3 bases from V and 1 base from J, leaving 8 bases between. This CDR3 has 14 amino acids. DNA for the CDR3: TGTGCCACCAGTGATAGGAGATCCCAAGAGACCCAGTACTTC. Protein sequence: CATSDRRSQETQYF.

This chain links TRBV10-3 with TRBJ2-3; D possibly corresponds to TRBD1 (6 bases). CDR1 and CDR2 from the germline V gene are ENHRY and SYGVKD. The CDR3 is 14 residues long. V lost 4 bases and J lost 0, with 8 bases in between. This CDR3 is CAISVGQSTDTQYF. DNA for the CDR3: TGTGCCATCAGTGTGGGACAAAGCACAGATACGCAGTATTTT.

The gene calls are TRBV29-1 and TRBJ2-5, with TRBD1 matching 9 bases. Germline V gene lookup returns CDR1 SQVTM and CDR2 ANQGSEA. CDR3 length: 13 amino acids. V lost 6 bases, J lost 5 bases, and 7 bases stayed unmatched. The CDR3 DNA reads TGCAGCGTCACAGGGGGCGATGGGGAGACCCAGTACTTC. As protein: CSVTGGDGETQYF.